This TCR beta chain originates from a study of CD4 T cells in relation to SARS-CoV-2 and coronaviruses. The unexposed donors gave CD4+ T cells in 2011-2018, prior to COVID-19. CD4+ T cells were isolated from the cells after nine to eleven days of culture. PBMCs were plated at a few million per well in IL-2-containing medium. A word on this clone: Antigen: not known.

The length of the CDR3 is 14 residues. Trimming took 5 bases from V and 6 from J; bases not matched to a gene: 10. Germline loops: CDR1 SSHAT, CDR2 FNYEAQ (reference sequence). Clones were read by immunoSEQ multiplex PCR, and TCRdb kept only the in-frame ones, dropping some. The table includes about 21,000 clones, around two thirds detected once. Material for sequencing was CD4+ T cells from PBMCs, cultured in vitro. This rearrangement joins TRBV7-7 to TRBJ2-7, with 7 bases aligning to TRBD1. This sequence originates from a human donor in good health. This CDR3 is CASSPRTGSSEQYF. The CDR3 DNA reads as TGTGCCAGCAGCCCCCGGACAGGTTCTTCCGAGCAGTACTTC.